These 24 T cell receptor beta chains originate from one sample sequenced in a study of T cell changes during pregnancy in multiple sclerosis. Generated by immunoSEQ multiplex PCR, the TCRdb table keeps only in-frame clones and is missing some. The sample has tens of thousands of clones; about 85% are singletons. The sequencing here drew on peripheral blood, taken before pregnancy. These receptors originate from a female donor with multiple sclerosis, enrolled in a pregnancy study.

This clone was observed once. The gene calls are TRBV5-1 and TRBJ1-1, with D perhaps matching TRBD1 (5 bases). Per germline, CDR1 SGHRS and CDR2 YFSETQ. The germline V and J ends were trimmed by 1 base and 5 bases, with 15 bases remaining between them. The CDR3 has 15 residues. As DNA, the CDR3 is TGCGCCAGCAGCTTGTTAGAGGGGAGGACGACTGAAGCTTTCTTT. Protein: CASSLLEGRTTEAFF.

The CDR3 spells CASSYGASRTLGYTF. In DNA form, the CDR3 reads TGTGCCAGCAGTTACGGGGCGAGCAGGACCCTTGGCTACACCTTC. The chain has TRBV6-5 and TRBJ1-2; D might be TRBD1 (5 bases). Germline-derived CDR1 and CDR2 are MNHEY and SVGAGI. V was cut by 2 bases and J by 7 bases, with 17 bases left in between. CDR3 length: 15 amino acids.

The rearrangement links TRBV5-1 to TRBJ2-1; TRBD1 matches 8 bases. After removal of 2 bases from V and 5 bases from J, the junction contained 6 bases not matched to a gene. The CDR3 has 15 residues. Germline V gene sequence: CDR1 SGHRS, CDR2 YFSETQ. For the CDR3, the DNA is TGCGCCAGCAGCTTCCCGGACAGGGTCCACAATGAGCAGTTCTTC. Amino acids: CASSFPDRVHNEQFF.

The chain carries TRBV2 and TRBJ2-5; 12 bases are shared with TRBD2. The V and J ends lost 8 bases and 1 base, in that order; junction bases with no gene match: 11. CDR3 length: 17 residues. The germline V gene encodes CDR1 SNHLY and CDR2 FYNNEI. The CDR3 protein is CASYGGASGRAQETQYF. The CDR3 DNA reads as TGTGCCAGCTATGGTGGGGCTAGCGGGAGGGCCCAAGAGACCCAGTACTTC.

A remark on this clone: The same CDR3 arises from other DNA sequences in this sample as well. This sequence joins TRBV18 and TRBJ1-1, with D tentatively TRBD1 (5 bases). CDR1 and CDR2 (germline): KGHSH, LQKENI. V was cut by 2 bases and J by 4 bases, with 8 bases left in between. CDR3 length: 13 residues. In DNA, the CDR3 is TGTGCCAGCTCACCATCCGGGGGCACTGAAGCTTTCTTT. Translated: CASSPSGGTEAFF.

The chain uses TRBV5-6 and TRBJ1-1; no clear D. The ends were cut back, 2 bases at V and 8 bases at J, with 13 bases in the middle. The germline gives CDR1 SGHDT, CDR2 YYEEEE. The CDR3 has 13 residues. CDR3 in amino acids: CASSFWAAGEAFF. CDR3 DNA sequence: TGTGCCAGCAGCTTCTGGGCGGCGGGGGAAGCTTTCTTT.

This clone appeared a single time. This chain uses TRBV7-2 with TRBJ2-7; D gene unclear. From germline, CDR1 is SGHTA and CDR2 FQGNSA. Trimming took 1 base from V and 2 from J, leaving 9 bases between them. The CDR3 loop spans 14 amino acids. CDR3: CASSLGAYAYEQYF. The CDR3 region has the DNA TGTGCCAGCAGCTTAGGGGCATACGCCTACGAGCAGTACTTC.

This rearrangement joins TRBV2 to TRBJ1-3; D is perhaps TRBD1 (5 bases). Between the trimmed V and J ends, which lost 8 bases and 0 bases, there was a span of 17 bases. The CDR3 is made up of 16 amino acids. The germline V gene has CDR1 SNHLY and CDR2 FYNNEI. The chain's CDR3 is CASEPLQANSGNTIYF. Written as DNA, the CDR3 is TGTGCCAGCGAACCCCTACAGGCCAACTCTGGAAACACCATATATTTT.

The chain employs TRBV6-5 and TRBJ1-2; 10 nucleotides line up with TRBD1. CDR3 size: 15 residues. The junction had 12 bases not matched to a gene; V was cut back by 10 bases and J by 4 bases. Germline V gene data show CDR1 as MNHEY and CDR2 as SVGAGI. DNA for the CDR3: TGTGCCACAAAACTTCCGGGACAGGGGACCTATGGCTACACCTTC. This sequence encodes CATKLPGQGTYGYTF.

The chain recombines TRBV2 with TRBJ1-5, with TRBD1 identical over 7 bases. Germline trimming cut 7 bases from V and 3 bases from J; bases unmatched to any gene: 3. Germline V gene lookup returns CDR1 SNHLY and CDR2 FYNNEI. CDR3 length: 13 residues. CDR3 coding DNA: TGTGCCAGCACAGACAGGGTCAATCAGCCCCAGCATTTT. Translated: CASTDRVNQPQHF.

This clone turned up a few times. The rearrangement links TRBV7-8 to TRBJ2-2; 9 bases are a match to TRBD2. After removal of 3 bases from V and 5 bases from J, the junction contained 7 bases not matched to a gene. There are 16 residues in the CDR3. Germline loops: CDR1 SGHVS, CDR2 FQNEAQ. The CDR3 sequence is CASSFQGSGGTGELFF. For the CDR3, the DNA is TGTGCCAGCAGCTTTCAGGGTAGCGGGGGTACCGGGGAGCTGTTTTTT.

This clone came up a few times. V is TRBV7-9 and J is TRBJ2-7; tentatively, D is TRBD1 (6 bases). Germline CDR1 and CDR2: SEHNR and FQNEAQ (reference sequence). With 2 bases removed from V and 2 bases from J, the gap between germline ends came to 13 bases. CDR3 size: 15 residues. The chain's CDR3 is CASSLNQGIPYEQYF. CDR3 DNA: TGTGCCAGCAGCTTAAATCAGGGGATACCCTACGAGCAGTACTTC.

The rearrangement uses TRBV30 and TRBJ2-2; tentatively, D is TRBD1 (6 bases). This CDR3 is 15 amino acids long. V lost 7 bases and J lost 2, with 17 bases in between. Germline CDR1 reads GTSNPN; CDR2 reads SVGIG (reference sequence). The CDR3 sequence is CASGRGGANTGELFF. The CDR3 nucleotides are TGTGCCTCGGGGCGTGGGGGCGCAAACACCGGGGAGCTGTTTTTT. Combining the CDR3 with reference TRBV30 and TRBJ2-2 gives the whole variable domain SQTIHQWPATLVQPVGSPLSLECTVEGTSNPNLYWYRQAAGRGLQLLFYSVGIGQISSEVPQNLSASRPQDRQFILSSKKLLLSDSGFYLCASGRGGANTGELFFGEGSRLTVL.

The rearrangement joins TRBV9 to TRBJ1-1; no clear D. Per the germline V gene, CDR1 is SGDLS and CDR2 is YYNGEE. This CDR3 has 14 amino acids. With 4 bases removed from V and 0 bases from J, the gap between germline ends came to 10 bases. The CDR3 region has the DNA TGTGCCAGCAGCCCCATCACGGTGAACACTGAAGCTTTCTTT. This codes for CASSPITVNTEAFF.

The chain is built from TRBV2 and TRBJ2-1, with 7 bases aligning to TRBD1. Germline-derived CDR1 and CDR2 are SNHLY and FYNNEI. The J segment lost 6 bases and the V segment lost 10 bases, leaving 6 bases of the junction unmatched. The CDR3 is 12 residues long. The CDR3 DNA follows: TGTGCCATCCCGACAGGGCCCAATGAGCAGTTCTTC. It yields the protein CAIPTGPNEQFF.

The V call is TRBV29-1, the J call TRBJ1-1, with D uncertain. Germline CDR1 is SQVTM and CDR2 is ANQGSEA. Trimming took 2 bases from V and 2 from J, leaving 6 bases between them. The CDR3 has 12 amino acids. The DNA for the CDR3 is TGCAGCGTTGAAACTAGCAACACTGAAGCTTTCTTT. This translates into CSVETSNTEAFF. Supplemented by reference TRBV29-1 and TRBJ1-1, the full variable domain reads SAVISQKPSRDICQRGTSLTIQCQVDSQVTMMFWYRQQPGQSLTLIATANQGSEATYESGFVIDKFPISRPNLTFSTLTVSNMSPEDSSIYLCSVETSNTEAFFGQGTRLTVV.

The chain employs TRBV6-4 and TRBJ2-1; tentatively, D is TRBD1 (5 bases). CDR3 length equals 13 residues. CDR1 and CDR2 from the germline V gene are MRHNA and SNTAGT. V lost 6 bases and J 3 bases, leaving 9 bases between the germline ends. The CDR3 sequence is CASRRDSYNEQFF. Written as DNA, the CDR3 is TGTGCCAGCAGAAGAGACAGCTACAATGAGCAGTTCTTC.

J is TRBJ2-2 and V is TRBV7-3; D is ambiguous. The CDR3 spans 15 residues. V was cut by 0 bases and J by 1 base, with 6 bases left in between. Germline CDR1 is SGHTA and CDR2 is FQGTGA. The CDR3 region has the DNA TGTGCCAGCAGCTTAACACAATTGAACACCGGGGAGCTGTTTTTT. Translating gives CASSLTQLNTGELFF. The full variable domain, in which reference TRBV7-3 and TRBJ2-2 provide the parts outside the CDR3, is GAGVSQTPSNKVTEKGKYVELRCDPISGHTALYWYRQSLGQGPEFLIYFQGTGAADDSGLPNDRFFAVRPEGSVSTLKIQRTERGDSAVYLCASSLTQLNTGELFFGEGSRLTVL.

This chain connects TRBV2 to TRBJ1-2, with D perhaps TRBD1 (5 bases). The CDR3 covers 14 residues. The germline V gene has CDR1 SNHLY and CDR2 FYNNEI. Trimming took off 3 bases at V and 5 bases at J, with 13 bases between the two ends. The CDR3 sequence: CASSEAGLGYGYTF. The CDR3 DNA reads TGTGCCAGCAGTGAGGCAGGGCTGGGATATGGCTACACCTTC.

The CDR3 loop reads CASSDWTGGNGYTF. CDR3 nucleotide sequence: TGTGCCAGCAGTGATTGGACAGGGGGAAACGGCTACACCTTC. The chain joins TRBV2 to TRBJ1-2, with 10 nucleotides matching TRBD1. With V trimmed by 3 bases and J by 8 bases, 6 bases remained unmatched. The CDR3 runs 14 residues. Germline CDR1 and CDR2: SNHLY and FYNNEI.

J is TRBJ2-3 and V is TRBV28, with TRBD2 matching over 9 bases. Germline loops: CDR1 MDHEN, CDR2 SYDVKM. This CDR3 region has 16 residues. Germline trimming cut 7 bases from V and 5 bases from J; bases unmatched to any gene: 13. The CDR3 DNA is TGTGCCAGCACCAAAGCGCCGGGACTAGCTCAAGATACGCAGTATTTT. It codes for CASTKAPGLAQDTQYF.

CDR3 region: CASSPSGQETQYF. The CDR3 DNA reads TGTGCCAGCAGCCCCTCAGGGCAAGAGACCCAGTACTTC. The V gene is TRBV14, the J gene TRBJ2-5; D might be TRBD1 (5 bases). V lost 4 bases and J lost 2, with 8 bases in between. CDR1 and CDR2 (germline): SGHDN, FVKESK. The CDR3 is 13 residues long. Variable domain in full (rest from reference TRBV14 and TRBJ2-5): EAGVTQFPSHSVIEKGQTVTLRCDPISGHDNLYWYRRVMGKEIKFLLHFVKESKQDESGMPNNRFLAERTGGTYSTLKVQPAELEDSGVYFCASSPSGQETQYFGPGTRLLVL.

The chain uses TRBV6-1 and TRBJ2-1; possibly TRBD2 for D (5 bases). V dropped 4 bases and J dropped 7 bases, with 17 bases sitting between them. The CDR3 runs to 15 residues. CDR1 and CDR2 (germline): MNHNS, SASEGT. The CDR3 protein is CASSGVASFGNEQFF. The CDR3 region has the DNA TGTGCCAGCAGTGGGGTAGCGAGTTTCGGGAATGAGCAGTTCTTC.

The genes are TRBV19 and TRBJ2-3; D is unresolved. This CDR3 comprises 12 residues. V was cut by 5 bases and J by 6 bases, with 9 bases left in between. CDR1 is LNHDA, CDR2 SQIVND, per germline (reference sequence). The chain's CDR3 is CASSSPGDTQYF. For the CDR3, the DNA is TGTGCCAGTAGTTCTCCCGGGGATACGCAGTATTTT.